The 21 T cell receptor beta chains listed next were all sequenced from one sample in a study of cytomegalovirus exposure and HLA in healthy donors. Sequencing used immunoSEQ multiplex PCR; TCRdb keeps in-frame clones, though not all of them. The sample carries about 160,000 clones, about 90% recorded once. Sequences were obtained from PBMCs. These receptors were collected from a woman between 18 and 29 years old in good health and CMV-seropositive.

The chain has TRBV9 and TRBJ1-5; D is possibly TRBD1 (5 bases). This CDR3 has 15 amino acids. Trimming cost V 0 bases and J 1 base, with 8 bases left between them. Germline V gene data show CDR1 as SGDLS and CDR2 as YYNGEE. CDR3 amino acids: CASSVGTLSNQPQHF. Written as DNA, the CDR3 is TGTGCCAGCAGCGTAGGGACACTGAGCAATCAGCCCCAGCATTTT.

The chain carries TRBV5-6 and TRBJ1-2; the D is unclear. With 1 base removed from V and 3 bases from J, the gap between germline ends came to 7 bases. The CDR3 sequence is 13 residues long. Germline CDR1 SGHDT, CDR2 YYEEEE. The CDR3 region is CASSLWSYYGYTF. The CDR3 bases are TGTGCCAGCAGCTTGTGGAGCTACTATGGCTACACCTTC.

V usage is TRBV13 and J usage is TRBJ1-1; maybe TRBD1 (5 bases). Trimming took off 5 bases at V and 3 bases at J, with 19 bases between the two ends. The CDR3 contains 16 residues. Germline CDR1 PRHDT, CDR2 FYEKMQ (reference sequence). CDR3 loop: CASSQKLGGTDTEAFF. CDR3 coding DNA: TGTGCCAGCAGCCAGAAACTGGGGGGGACTGACACTGAAGCTTTCTTT.

This clone was picked up one time. V gene TRBV7-2 combines with J gene TRBJ1-1; tentative D call: TRBD1 (5 bases). The germline V gene encodes CDR1 SGHTA and CDR2 FQGNSA. The CDR3 extends over 13 amino acids. Trimming took 2 bases from V and 4 from J, leaving 8 bases between them. CDR3 protein: CASSLWGGTEAFF. CDR3 DNA sequence: TGTGCCAGCAGCTTATGGGGGGGCACTGAAGCTTTCTTT.

The chain combines TRBV29-1 with TRBJ2-2; TRBD2 might be the D (5 bases). The CDR3 extends over 15 amino acids. The V end lost 5 bases, the J end lost 3 bases, and 16 bases lay between the germline ends. Looked up from germline, CDR1 is SQVTM and CDR2 is ANQGSEA. CDR3 residues: CSVPLGGPDTGELFF. The CDR3 bases are TGCAGCGTTCCCCTAGGCGGGCCCGACACCGGGGAGCTGTTTTTT.

This chain joins TRBV7-9 and TRBJ1-3; the D gene is possibly TRBD1 (5 bases). CDR1 is SEHNR and CDR2 is FQNEAQ in the germline V gene (reference sequence). The V end lost 9 bases, the J end lost 0 bases, and 12 bases lay between the germline ends. The CDR3 extends over 14 amino acids. CDR3 sequence reads: CASGGTGSGNTIYF. CDR3 DNA: TGTGCCAGTGGCGGGACGGGCTCTGGAAACACCATATATTTT.

The chain joins TRBV9 to TRBJ2-7; 9 bases align to TRBD2. The CDR3 extends over 13 amino acids. V lost 3 bases, J lost 7 bases, and 5 bases stayed unmatched. Germline V gene sequence: CDR1 SGDLS, CDR2 YYNGEE. CDR3 loop: CASSEGLAGEQYF. Written as DNA, the CDR3 is TGTGCCAGCAGCGAGGGACTAGCTGGTGAGCAGTACTTC.

The rearrangement uses TRBV5-6 and TRBJ2-1, with no clear D. V lost 0 bases to trimming and J lost 10 bases, with 14 bases between them. The CDR3 has 14 residues. Germline V gene sequence: CDR1 SGHDT, CDR2 YYEEEE. The CDR3 reads CASSLVALVEEQFF. CDR3 DNA: TGTGCCAGCAGCTTGGTAGCCCTGGTGGAGGAGCAGTTCTTC.

This clone was seen only once. The V gene is TRBV5-1, the J gene TRBJ2-7; TRBD1 matches at 8 bases. This CDR3 spans 15 amino acids. Looked up from germline, CDR1 is SGHRS and CDR2 is YFSETQ. V lost 0 bases, J lost 5 bases, and 7 bases stayed unmatched. The chain's CDR3 is CASSLASDRDDEQYF. CDR3 bases: TGCGCCAGCAGCTTGGCCTCGGACAGGGACGACGAGCAGTACTTC.

The chain links TRBV7-8 to TRBJ2-7, with TRBD1 matching over 8 bases. The V segment lost 6 bases and the J segment 6 bases; nucleotides outside the gene matches: 4. CDR3 length: 12 residues. Germline lookup yields CDR1 SGHVS and CDR2 FQNEAQ. The CDR3 spells CASRTGAGEQYF. The DNA of the CDR3 is TGTGCCAGCAGGACAGGGGCTGGCGAGCAGTACTTC.

The chain carries TRBV19 and TRBJ2-1; D might be TRBD2 (6 bases). V lost 7 bases and J lost 2, with 18 bases in between. CDR1 and CDR2 from the germline V gene are LNHDA and SQIVND (reference sequence). CDR3 length: 16 residues. The CDR3 spells CASTRGWRATYNEQFF. In DNA, the CDR3 is TGTGCCAGTACCCGGGGGTGGCGGGCAACCTACAATGAGCAGTTCTTC. The whole variable domain, remainder taken from reference TRBV19 and TRBJ2-1, is DGGITQSPKYLFRKEGQNVTLSCEQNLNHDAMYWYRQDPGQGLRLIYYSQIVNDFQKGDIAEGYSVSREKKESFPLTVTSAQKNPTAFYLCASTRGWRATYNEQFFGPGTRLTVL.

The CDR3 loop reads CASSFGQSESAQHF. CDR3 coding DNA: TGTGCCAGTAGTTTCGGACAGTCCGAGTCAGCCCAGCATTTT. The J gene is TRBJ1-5, the V gene TRBV19; D might be TRBD1 (6 bases). This CDR3 spans 14 amino acids. V lost 5 bases, J lost 11 bases, and 19 bases lay in between. From germline, CDR1 is LNHDA and CDR2 SQIVND (reference sequence). The variable domain in full, completed from reference TRBV19 and TRBJ1-5, reads DGGITQSPKYLFRKEGQNVTLSCEQNLNHDAMYWYRQDPGQGLRLIYYSQIVNDFQKGDIAEGYSVSREKKESFPLTVTSAQKNPTAFYLCASSFGQSESAQHFGDGTRLSIL.

The V and J genes are TRBV7-3 and TRBJ2-3, with TRBD2 identical over 10 bases. The CDR3 consists of 16 residues. J gave up 2 bases and V 2 bases, and 4 bases lay outside the gene matches. Per the germline V gene, CDR1 is SGHTA and CDR2 is FQGTGA. CDR3 nucleotides: TGTGCCAGCAGCTTACTGCTAGCGGGGGACACAGATACGCAGTATTTT. This gives the protein CASSLLLAGDTDTQYF.

The chain has TRBV2 and TRBJ1-5, with TRBD1 as a possible D gene (5 bases). This CDR3 region has 12 residues. V lost 6 bases and J lost 5, with 8 bases in between. CDR1 SNHLY and CDR2 FYNNEI come from the germline V gene. CDR3 DNA: TGTGCCAGCAGGGGGCTGGATCAGCCCCAGCATTTT. Protein: CASRGLDQPQHF.

This chain joins TRBV6-6 and TRBJ1-2; a possible D gene is TRBD1 (6 bases). Germline CDR1 is MNHNY and CDR2 is SVGAGI (reference sequence). Trimming cost V 7 bases and J 3 bases, with 15 bases left between them. The CDR3 is made up of 14 amino acids. The CDR3 region has the DNA TGTGCCAGCACCCCAGGGACAACTCACTATGGCTACACCTTC. Translated, it gives CASTPGTTHYGYTF.

This chain connects TRBV6-1 to TRBJ1-2; weak D call: TRBD1 (6 bases). V was clipped by 4 bases and J by 6 bases, with 18 bases between them. Germline CDR1 MNHNS, CDR2 SASEGT. The CDR3 has 15 amino acids. The CDR3, as DNA: TGTGCCAGCAGTGTGGGGGACACGGGTTCGGATGGCTACACCTTC. This sequence encodes CASSVGDTGSDGYTF.

This chain links TRBV4-1 with TRBJ2-3, with 10 positions matching TRBD2. The V gene's germline CDR1 is MGHRA and CDR2 YSYEKL. This CDR3 has 16 amino acids. V dropped 0 bases and J dropped 4; count of bases not matched to a gene: 4. The CDR3 DNA sequence: TGCGCCAGCAGCCAAGATACTAGCGGGATGGCAGATACGCAGTATTTT. This translates into CASSQDTSGMADTQYF.

This sequence joins TRBV30 and TRBJ2-3; TRBD1 matches 7 bases. The length of the CDR3 is 15 residues. From germline, CDR1 is GTSNPN and CDR2 SVGIG (reference sequence). V shed 0 bases and J 3 bases; nucleotides not matched to a gene: 6. CDR3 residues: CAWSVFLQGTDTQYF. The CDR3 region has the DNA TGTGCCTGGAGTGTGTTCCTACAGGGGACAGATACGCAGTATTTT.

The chain joins TRBV5-1 to TRBJ2-1; the D is unclear. CDR3 length: 13 amino acids. Looked up from germline, CDR1 is SGHRS and CDR2 is YFSETQ. The germline V and J ends were trimmed by 2 bases and 7 bases, with 10 bases remaining between them. The CDR3, as DNA: TGCGCCAGCAGCTTCCGACTCCCGAATGAGCAGTTCTTC. Its protein is CASSFRLPNEQFF.

The genes are TRBV11-2 and TRBJ2-2; tentative D call: TRBD2 (6 bases). CDR3 length: 17 amino acids. Trimming left V 1 base short and J 2 bases short, with 14 bases between. Germline loops: CDR1 SGHAT, CDR2 FQNNGV. The CDR3 loop is CASSLGLAGPNTGELFF. CDR3 sequence (DNA): TGTGCCAGCAGCTTAGGTCTGGCGGGACCCAACACCGGGGAGCTGTTTTTT.

There are a few counts of this clone. The rearrangement uses TRBV6-4 and TRBJ2-3; 10 nucleotides match TRBD1. The CDR3 totals 16 residues. V lost 0 bases, J lost 6 bases, and 6 bases stayed unmatched. CDR1 is MRHNA and CDR2 is SNTAGT in the germline V gene. CDR3 in amino acids: CASSDSDRGPMDTQYF. The CDR3 DNA reads TGTGCCAGCAGTGACTCTGACAGGGGGCCGATGGATACGCAGTATTTT.